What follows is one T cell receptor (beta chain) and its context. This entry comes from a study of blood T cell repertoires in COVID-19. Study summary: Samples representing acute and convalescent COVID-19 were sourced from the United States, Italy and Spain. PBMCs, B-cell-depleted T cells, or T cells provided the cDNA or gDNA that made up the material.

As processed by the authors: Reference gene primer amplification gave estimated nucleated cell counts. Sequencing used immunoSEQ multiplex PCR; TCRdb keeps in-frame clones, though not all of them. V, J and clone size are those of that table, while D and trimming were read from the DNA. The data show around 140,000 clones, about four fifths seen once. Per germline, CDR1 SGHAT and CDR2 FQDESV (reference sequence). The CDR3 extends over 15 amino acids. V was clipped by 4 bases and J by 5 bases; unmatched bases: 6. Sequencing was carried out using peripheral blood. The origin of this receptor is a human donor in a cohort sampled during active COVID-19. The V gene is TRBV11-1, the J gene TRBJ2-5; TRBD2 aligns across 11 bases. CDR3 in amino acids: CASSSVSGRGETQYF. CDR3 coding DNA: TGTGCCAGCAGCTCGGTTAGCGGGAGGGGGGAGACCCAGTACTTC.